This T cell receptor (beta chain) was recorded in a study of T cells in Graves' hyperthyroidism and ophthalmopathy. Notes on the study in general: The authors' 13 V-J model separated ophthalmopathy from stable hyperthyroidism.

V was cut by 2 bases and J by 5 bases, with 12 bases left in between. CDR1 is MNHEY and CDR2 is SVGAGI in the germline V gene. There are 14 residues in the CDR3. Using RNA transcripts as the source, TCR beta CDR3 regions were amplified. Researchers ran a first-round RT-PCR on the TCR CDR3 using the HTBI primer set. One entry per CDR3 protein results from TCRdb running MiXCR on the multiplex PCR reads. Here the sample spans about 740,000 distinct CDR3 sequences, around 15% being singletons. This clonotype occurred many times. Its specificity is not known. Those with hyperthyroidism were 18 to 65 years old, newly diagnosed, and ill for under 2 months.

This clonotype originated in a woman aged 18-29 years with Graves' hyperthyroidism. Sequenced: blood. The V call is TRBV6-5, the J call TRBJ2-5; D is possibly TRBD2 (6 bases). The CDR3 nucleotides are TGTGCCAGCAGTTACGAGACTAGGAGGGAGACCCAGTACTTC. Residues: CASSYETRRETQYF.